The clone carrying this T cell receptor beta chain showed up just once. The sample originates from a study of blood T cell repertoires in COVID-19. This CDR3 region has 16 residues. Trimming at V came to 2 bases and at J to 2 bases, leaving 3 bases not matched to a gene. Germline V gene sequence: CDR1 SGHRS, CDR2 YFSETQ. TCRdb keeps only in-frame clones here, not all; method: immunoSEQ multiplex PCR. Of 300,000 or so clones listed, 90% are singletons. The chain uses TRBV5-1 and TRBJ2-1, with 11 bases aligning to TRBD2. The sequence was obtained from a woman between 40 and 50 years old with acute or convalescent COVID-19. The specimen sequenced was peripheral blood. The CDR3 DNA reads TGCGCCAGCAGCTTAAATAGCGGGGGGGCCTACAATGAGCAGTTCTTC. It translates to CASSLNSGGAYNEQFF.